This T cell receptor (beta chain) was identified in a study of T cell repertoires in cytomegalovirus infection. TCRdb analysed the reads with MiXCR anew, one entry per CDR3 protein. Here the sample spans some 300,000 distinct CDR3 sequences, around 15% being singletons. The germline V gene encodes CDR1 SQVTM and CDR2 ANQGSEA. V shed 4 bases and J shed 4 bases, with 10 bases lying between them. The CDR3 is 12 amino acids. The sequence was obtained from a human donor in good health (CMV status not recorded). Some clones in this sample may be carry-over from other donors' samples. The sequencing sample was made of PBMCs. J is TRBJ1-1 and V is TRBV29-1; maybe TRBD1 (5 bases). The CDR3 here is CSVVEQGTEAFF. The CDR3 coding sequence is TGCAGCGTTGTGGAGCAGGGCACTGAAGCTTTCTTT.